Each of the 30 T cell receptor beta chains below was sequenced from the same sample in a study of vaccination and CD4 T cells after COVID-19. Treatment specified: roughly 10-day PBMC culture with coronavirus spike peptide pools or control peptides (ViraFEST assay). An Oncomine TCR Beta short-read assay was used to sequence the DNA from cultured CD4+ T cells. MiXCR, applied by TCRdb to the PCR reads, yields one record per CDR3 protein. Of about 9,400 distinct CDR3 sequences listed, 73% are singletons. The antigens these receptors bind are not known. Sequencing was carried out using CD4+ T cells from blood, cultured in vitro. These receptors all stem from a human donor who had recovered from COVID-19.

The chain combines TRBV7-9 with TRBJ1-1; 7 bases are a match to TRBD1. The J segment lost 3 bases and the V segment lost 5 bases, leaving 6 bases of the junction unmatched. CDR1 and CDR2 from the germline V gene are SEHNR and FQNEAQ (reference sequence). This CDR3 comprises 14 residues. The chain's CDR3 is CASSTFTGDTEAFF. DNA for the CDR3: TGTGCCAGCAGCACCTTTACAGGGGACACTGAAGCTTTCTTT. The full variable domain, with the rest looked up from reference TRBV7-9 and TRBJ1-1, is DTGVSQNPRHKITKRGQNVTFRCDPISEHNRLYWYRQTLGQGPEFLTYFQNEAQLEKSRLLSDRFSAERPKGSFSTLEIQRTEQGDSAMYLCASSTFTGDTEAFFGQGTRLTVV.

This clonotype was seen only a few times. The chain recombines TRBV5-4 with TRBJ1-2; 7 bases agree with TRBD1. This CDR3 has 16 residues. The ends lost 3 bases at V and 0 bases at J; junction bases unmatched: 8. Germline CDR1 reads SGHNT; CDR2 reads YYREEE (reference sequence). CDR3 in amino acids: CASSSPTGTSNYGYTF. DNA for the CDR3: TGTGCCAGCAGCTCTCCGACAGGGACCTCTAACTATGGCTACACCTTC. The full variable domain, in which reference TRBV5-4 and TRBJ1-2 provide the parts outside the CDR3, is ETGVTQSPTHLIKTRGQQVTLRCSSQSGHNTVSWYQQALGQGPQFIFQYYREEENGRGNFPPRFSGLQFPNYSSELNVNALELDDSALYLCASSSPTGTSNYGYTFGSGTRLTVV.

The gene calls are TRBV20-1 and TRBJ2-3, with 14 bases fitting TRBD2. The CDR3 extends over 14 amino acids. Germline CDR1 and CDR2: DFQATT and SNEGSKA (reference sequence). With 7 bases clipped from V and 6 bases from J, the junction kept 6 bases outside the gene matches. The DNA for the CDR3 is TGCAGTGTCAAGACTAGCGGGAGGGGGGATACGCAGTATTTT. The encoded protein is CSVKTSGRGDTQYF.

V and J are TRBV28 and TRBJ2-4; D is unclear. V was shortened by 8 bases and J by 8 bases, with 10 bases between the two germline ends. CDR1 and CDR2 (germline): MDHEN, SYDVKM. The CDR3 covers 11 residues. The CDR3 sequence is CASLSEDIQYF. In DNA form, the CDR3 reads TGTGCCAGCCTCAGTGAAGACATTCAGTACTTC.

The V gene is TRBV7-6, the J gene TRBJ2-5, with D perhaps TRBD1 (5 bases). Germline CDR1 reads SGHVS; CDR2 reads FNYEAQ. Trimming removed 5 bases from V and 4 bases from J, with 11 bases in between. The CDR3 is 13 residues long. The CDR3 protein is CASSLRTPETQYF. The CDR3 nucleotides are TGTGCCAGCAGCCTCCGGACACCAGAGACCCAGTACTTC. The whole variable domain, filled in from reference TRBV7-6 and TRBJ2-5, reads GAGVSQSPRYKVTKRGQDVALRCDPISGHVSLYWYRQALGQGPEFLTYFNYEAQQDKSGLPNDRFSAERPEGSISTLTIQRTEQRDSAMYRCASSLRTPETQYFGPGTRLLVL.

This clonotype was counted once. The chain joins TRBV12-3 or TRBV12-4 to TRBJ2-7; D unresolved. The germline V and J ends were trimmed by 4 bases and 2 bases, with 12 bases remaining between them. The CDR3 has 14 amino acids. The CDR3 sequence is CASSSGRAPYEQYF. DNA of the CDR3: TGTGCCAGCAGTTCAGGCCGGGCTCCCTACGAGCAGTACTTC.

V and J are TRBV29-1 and TRBJ2-5; D is unresolved. Trimming removed 5 bases at V and 9 bases at J, with 19 bases between. The CDR3 contains 13 residues. Germline V lookup: CDR1 SQVTM, CDR2 ANQGSEA. The CDR3 DNA reads TGCAGCGTTTCTCTGGCAGCTCGTGGGGCCCAGTACTTC. This sequence encodes CSVSLAARGAQYF.

The chain recombines TRBV27 with TRBJ1-2; D gene unclear. The ends were cut back, 5 bases at V and 7 bases at J, with 20 bases in the middle. There are 15 residues in the CDR3. Germline assignment: CDR1 MNHEY and CDR2 SMNVEV (reference sequence). The CDR3 reads CASSPPGGDVGGYTF. In DNA, the CDR3 is TGTGCCAGCAGTCCCCCGGGCGGGGATGTGGGTGGCTACACCTTC.

In this sample, this clonotype turned up a few times. The V and J genes are TRBV20-1 and TRBJ1-6, with D possibly matching TRBD1 (5 bases). Germline CDR1 and CDR2: DFQATT and SNEGSKA (reference sequence). The V gene lost 0 bases and the J gene lost 5 bases, with 14 bases spanning the gap. The CDR3 has 16 residues. CDR3 sequence reads: CSARDPRSGDNSPLHF. For the CDR3, the DNA is TGCAGTGCTAGAGATCCGAGGTCGGGGGATAATTCACCCCTCCACTTT.

J is TRBJ1-1 and V is TRBV11-3; 7 bases map to TRBD1. With V trimmed by 6 bases and J by 0 bases, 4 bases remained unmatched. Germline V gives CDR1 SGHNT, CDR2 YENEEA. The length of the CDR3 is 14 residues. The CDR3 DNA follows: TGTGCCAGCAGACGGGACAGCCTGAACACTGAAGCTTTCTTT. It translates to CASRRDSLNTEAFF.

The V and J genes are TRBV19 and TRBJ1-2; no clear D. Germline assignment: CDR1 LNHDA and CDR2 SQIVND (reference sequence). Trimming took off 4 bases at V and 8 bases at J, with 14 bases between the two ends. The CDR3 contains 13 residues. CDR3 sequence (DNA): TGTGCCAGTAGTACCGGGCCGCGTGTAGGCTACACCTTC. Its translation is CASSTGPRVGYTF.

This clonotype was observed a few times. This chain links TRBV20-1 with TRBJ2-7; a possible D gene is TRBD2 (5 bases). Between the trimmed V and J ends, which lost 5 bases and 2 bases, there was a span of 7 bases. CDR1 DFQATT and CDR2 SNEGSKA come from the germline V gene (reference sequence). The CDR3 length is 11 residues. CDR3: CSAAGAYEQYF. CDR3 nucleotides: TGCAGTGCTGCGGGTGCCTACGAGCAGTACTTC.

The chain has TRBV30 and TRBJ1-2; D gene ambiguous. The germline V gene encodes CDR1 GTSNPN and CDR2 SVGIG (reference sequence). The V end lost 2 bases, the J end lost 8 bases, and 9 bases lay between the germline ends. The CDR3 totals 11 residues. In DNA form, the CDR3 reads TGTGCCTGGAGTAGGACCCCCGGCTACACCTTC. This codes for CAWSRTPGYTF.

The chain uses TRBV19 and TRBJ2-3; D gene ambiguous. CDR3 length equals 14 residues. Between the trimmed V and J ends, which lost 3 bases and 3 bases, there was a span of 10 bases. Germline CDR1 is LNHDA and CDR2 is SQIVND (reference sequence). Here the CDR3 reads CASSIGPLTDTQYF. The CDR3 DNA reads as TGTGCCAGTAGTATCGGACCGCTGACAGATACGCAGTATTTT.

The chain combines TRBV2 with TRBJ2-3; 7 bases agree with TRBD1. After removal of 5 bases from V and 0 bases from J, the junction contained 8 bases not matched to a gene. This CDR3 region has 16 residues. Germline V CDR1 and CDR2: SNHLY, FYNNEI. CDR3 DNA sequence: TGTGCCAGCAGTTACAGGGGCAGTACTAGCACAGATACGCAGTATTTT. As protein: CASSYRGSTSTDTQYF.

The chain has TRBV6-2 or TRBV6-3 and TRBJ2-3; D remains ambiguous. Germline CDR1 and CDR2: MNHEY and SVGEGT. The CDR3 has 11 residues. Trimming removed 7 bases at V and 2 bases at J, with 4 bases between. The CDR3 region is CASTNTDTQYF. CDR3 in DNA: TGTGCCAGCACCAACACAGATACGCAGTATTTT.

The chain has TRBV5-4 and TRBJ2-7; the match to TRBD1 covers 8 bases. V lost 3 bases, J lost 0 bases, and 5 bases stayed unmatched. The CDR3 covers 15 residues. Germline CDR1 SGHNT, CDR2 YYREEE (reference sequence). CDR3 nucleotide sequence: TGTGCCAGCAGCTCCCCAACAGGGGGCTCCTACGAGCAGTACTTC. Translated, it gives CASSSPTGGSYEQYF.

The sample holds a few counts of this clonotype. The V and J genes are TRBV6-1 and TRBJ1-6; 7 nucleotides agree with TRBD1. The CDR3 is made up of 15 amino acids. V gave up 2 bases and J gave up 7 bases; unmatched junction bases: 5. CDR1 MNHNS and CDR2 SASEGT come from the germline V gene. As DNA, the CDR3 is TGTGCCAGCAGTGAATACAGGGGATGGAATTCACCCCTCCACTTT. It translates to CASSEYRGWNSPLHF.

This chain links TRBV5-4 with TRBJ2-7; TRBD2 agrees at 7 bases. This CDR3 spans 17 amino acids. V was pared by 1 base and J by 2 bases, with 12 bases of the junction left unmatched. The germline V gene encodes CDR1 SGHNT and CDR2 YYREEE (reference sequence). In DNA form, the CDR3 reads TGTGCCAGCAGCTTGCCCCCCTCAGCGGGGACTACCTACGAGCAGTACTTC. This sequence encodes CASSLPPSAGTTYEQYF.

The chain carries TRBV10-1 and TRBJ1-5; D is unresolved. Between the trimmed V and J ends, which lost 5 bases and 1 base, there was a span of 9 bases. The CDR3 consists of 14 residues. The germline V gene encodes CDR1 WNHNN and CDR2 SYGVQD (reference sequence). The CDR3 DNA reads as TGCGCCAGCAGTCCCTACCTGAGCAATCAGCCCCAGCATTTT. Translating gives CASSPYLSNQPQHF.

This chain joins TRBV5-4 and TRBJ2-7; 10 bases match TRBD2. The germline V gene encodes CDR1 SGHNT and CDR2 YYREEE (reference sequence). CDR3 length: 15 residues. V lost 4 bases, J lost 5 bases, and 9 bases stayed unmatched. This chain's CDR3 is CASSPGLAVQDEQYF. The CDR3 DNA follows: TGTGCCAGCAGCCCCGGACTAGCGGTACAAGACGAGCAGTACTTC.

This clonotype was seen just once. The V and J genes are TRBV6-1 and TRBJ1-1; perhaps TRBD1 as D (5 bases). The CDR3 sequence is 16 residues long. Trimming pared 4 bases from V and 1 base from J, leaving 16 bases between. Germline V gene sequence: CDR1 MNHNS, CDR2 SASEGT. The CDR3 loop reads CASSAFSSQGNTEAFF. CDR3 DNA sequence: TGTGCCAGCAGTGCGTTCTCCTCTCAGGGGAACACTGAAGCTTTCTTT.

V and J are TRBV24-1 and TRBJ2-3; 7 bases match TRBD1. J was trimmed by 5 bases and V by 5 bases; bases with no gene match: 3. This CDR3 region has 13 residues. The germline CDR1 and CDR2 sequences are KGHDR and SFDVKD. The CDR3 DNA reads as TGTGCCACCAGTGGTACAGGGGTAGATACGCAGTATTTT. Protein: CATSGTGVDTQYF.

This chain connects TRBV7-9 to TRBJ2-7; D is unresolved. The V gene lost 1 base and the J gene lost 7 bases, with 8 bases spanning the gap. The CDR3 runs 12 residues. CDR1 and CDR2 (germline): SEHNR, FQNEAQ (reference sequence). In DNA form, the CDR3 reads TGTGCCAGCAGCTTAGAAGTGGGAGAGCAGTACTTC. It encodes CASSLEVGEQYF.

The chain combines TRBV27 with TRBJ1-5; 8 bases match TRBD1. CDR1 and CDR2 (germline): MNHEY, SMNVEV (reference sequence). This CDR3 comprises 14 residues. The trim removed 5 bases at V and 5 bases at J, leaving 5 bases unmatched. CDR3 residues: CASSADREDQPQHF. As DNA, the CDR3 is TGTGCCAGCAGTGCGGACAGGGAAGATCAGCCCCAGCATTTT.

This clonotype was found a few times. V usage is TRBV7-2 and J usage is TRBJ1-2; 7 bases match TRBD1. After removal of 1 base from V and 0 bases from J, the junction contained 11 bases not matched to a gene. Looked up from germline, CDR1 is SGHTA and CDR2 is FQGNSA. This CDR3 is 18 amino acids long. CDR3: CASSLVGGRGAPNYGYTF. The CDR3 DNA follows: TGTGCCAGCAGCTTAGTTGGTGGCAGGGGGGCACCTAACTATGGCTACACCTTC. Based on the CDR3 plus reference TRBV7-2 and TRBJ1-2, the full variable domain is GAGVSQSPSNKVTEKGKDVELRCDPISGHTALYWYRQSLGQGLEFLIYFQGNSAPDKSGLPSDRFSAERTGGSVSTLTIQRTQQEDSAVYLCASSLVGGRGAPNYGYTFGSGTRLTVV.

The chain combines TRBV19 with TRBJ2-1; TRBD1 matches at 8 bases. The CDR3 runs to 15 residues. Per germline, CDR1 LNHDA and CDR2 SQIVND (reference sequence). The V segment lost 1 base and the J segment 6 bases; nucleotides outside the gene matches: 5. The chain's CDR3 is CASSIGTGRPNEQFF. In DNA, the CDR3 is TGTGCCAGTAGTATAGGGACAGGGAGACCCAATGAGCAGTTCTTC.

The chain recombines TRBV6-1 with TRBJ1-5, with D possibly being TRBD1 (5 bases). Germline V gene lookup returns CDR1 MNHNS and CDR2 SASEGT. The CDR3 extends over 18 amino acids. Trimming shortened V by 8 bases and J by 6 bases, and 29 bases separated the two germline ends. This chain's CDR3 is CASAERLSGGVGGQPQHF. The CDR3 region has the DNA TGTGCCAGCGCTGAAAGGCTTTCCGGAGGGGTGGGCGGTCAGCCCCAGCATTTT.

This clonotype was seen once. The chain carries TRBV7-8 and TRBJ2-3; perhaps TRBD2 as D (6 bases). Deletions cut 5 bases from V and 3 bases from J, with 18 bases between. The CDR3 is 16 amino acids. The germline gives CDR1 SGHVS, CDR2 FQNEAQ. CDR3: CASSVGGPFGTDTQYF. In DNA form, the CDR3 reads TGTGCCAGCAGCGTTGGAGGGCCCTTCGGGACAGATACGCAGTATTTT.

On this clonotype itself: Sequence at one end of the junction differs from germline and may be a read error. The chain has TRBV28 and TRBJ2-7; no clear D. Germline V gene sequence: CDR1 MDHEN, CDR2 SYDVKM. The length of the CDR3 is 11 residues. For the CDR3, the DNA is TGTGCCAGCGGACCCTCCTACAAGCAGTACTTC. Protein: CASGPSYKQYF.